This TCR beta chain was observed in a study of T cell repertoires in aging, cancer and after chemotherapy. The overall study: The whole study produced a dataset of millions of TCR reads.

A mixed TRB-A/B primer pool amplified rearranged TRB by multiplex touch-down PCR. TCRdb re-analysed the multiplex PCR reads in MiXCR, keeping a single row per CDR3 protein. The sample lists about 6,700 distinct CDR3 sequences, around half occurring once. The germline CDR1 and CDR2 sequences are DFQATT and SNEGSKA (reference sequence). The CDR3 is made up of 16 amino acids. Trimming removed 6 bases from V and 5 bases from J; junction bases left unmatched: 11. Amplification of TCR beta used genomic DNA extracted from peripheral blood. This receptor was obtained from a human donor with a solid tumor. V is TRBV20-1 and J is TRBJ2-5, with 14 positions matching TRBD2. Sequenced material: blood. CDR3 in amino acids: CSAEGLAGEWWETQYF. CDR3 nucleotides: TGCAGTGCAGAGGGACTAGCGGGAGAATGGTGGGAGACCCAGTACTTC.